Listed here are 23 T cell receptor beta chains from one sample, sequenced in a study of glioma-infiltrating T cells after dendritic cell vaccination. As to time point: after dendritic cell vaccination, including at tumor progression/relapse. Assay: immunoSEQ multiplex PCR; the TCRdb copy retains only in-frame clones and omits some. The sample shows around 87,000 clones, less than 90% of them seen only once. Source: blood, taken after dendritic cell vaccination. The source of these receptors is a human donor with glioblastoma.

V usage is TRBV7-2 and J usage is TRBJ2-1; 7 bases map to TRBD1. Trimming took 2 bases from V and 4 from J; bases not matched to a gene: 11. The CDR3 length is 17 residues. The germline V gene encodes CDR1 SGHTA and CDR2 FQGNSA. DNA of the CDR3: TGTGCCAGCAGCTTACCCCCCTTGAGGGGGCCTTACAATGAGCAGTTCTTC. This translates into CASSLPPLRGPYNEQFF.

The chain joins TRBV29-1 to TRBJ1-1, with 7 positions matching TRBD1. The V gene end was trimmed by 7 bases and the J gene end by 1 base; junction bases not matched to a gene: 6. CDR3 length: 13 residues. Germline V gives CDR1 SQVTM, CDR2 ANQGSEA. CDR3: CSGGQFKNTEAFF. The CDR3 DNA reads TGCAGCGGGGGACAGTTTAAGAACACTGAAGCTTTCTTT.

The V call is TRBV6-1, the J call TRBJ1-2; 11 bases are a match to TRBD1. The CDR3 is 16 amino acids. CDR1 and CDR2 (germline): MNHNS, SASEGT. After removal of 1 base from V and 7 bases from J, the junction contained 8 bases not matched to a gene. The CDR3, as DNA: TGTGCCAGCAGTGAAGGCCTGGGACAGGGGGTTTTTGGCTACACCTTC. Protein sequence: CASSEGLGQGVFGYTF.

This clone showed up many times. The genes are TRBV5-5 and TRBJ2-1; 7 nucleotides match TRBD2. The junction had 10 bases not matched to a gene; V was cut back by 1 base and J by 0 bases. Germline V gene data show CDR1 as SGHKS and CDR2 as YYEKEE (reference sequence). This CDR3 is 18 amino acids long. The DNA for the CDR3 is TGTGCCAGCAGCTTGTGGGGGGACTACCAGAGCTCCTACAATGAGCAGTTCTTC. As protein: CASSLWGDYQSSYNEQFF. Drawing the rest from reference TRBV5-5 and TRBJ2-1, the complete variable domain is DAGVTQSPTHLIKTRGQQVTLRCSPISGHKSVSWYQQVLGQGPQFIFQYYEKEERGRGNFPDRFSARQFPNYSSELNVNALLLGDSALYLCASSLWGDYQSSYNEQFFGPGTRLTVL.

CDR3 residues: CASIAGLGWNLNNEQFF. Written as DNA, the CDR3 is TGTGCCAGCATTGCGGGGTTAGGATGGAACCTCAACAATGAGCAGTTCTTC. This chain joins TRBV2 and TRBJ2-1; a possible D gene is TRBD2 (6 bases). This CDR3 has 17 residues. Per the germline V gene, CDR1 is SNHLY and CDR2 is FYNNEI. Deletions cut 7 bases from V and 5 bases from J, with 24 bases between.

The V gene is TRBV19, the J gene TRBJ1-2; D ambiguous. The V end lost 5 bases, the J end lost 4 bases, and 20 bases lay between the germline ends. The CDR3 is 16 amino acids. Germline V CDR1 and CDR2: LNHDA, SQIVND (reference sequence). The CDR3 here is CASSSGEAGISYGYTF. For the CDR3, the DNA is TGTGCCAGTAGTTCCGGTGAGGCGGGGATTAGCTATGGCTACACCTTC.

This clone appeared once. The chain combines TRBV19 with TRBJ1-6, with D uncertain. Germline assignment: CDR1 LNHDA and CDR2 SQIVND (reference sequence). Trimming took off 4 bases at V and 10 bases at J, with 11 bases between the two ends. CDR3 size: 13 residues. Here the CDR3 DNA reads TGTGCCAGTAGTACTCCGGCGGGCTCACCCCTCCACTTT. Protein product: CASSTPAGSPLHF.

V gene TRBV4-2 combines with J gene TRBJ2-7, with TRBD1 identical over 8 bases. Germline V CDR1 and CDR2: LGHNA, YNFKEQ. The ends lost 2 bases at V and 2 bases at J; junction bases unmatched: 17. This CDR3 has 19 residues. The CDR3 is CASSQNTKRGQAKPYEQYF. As DNA, the CDR3 is TGTGCCAGCAGCCAAAATACTAAGAGGGGACAGGCTAAGCCCTACGAGCAGTACTTC.

A few counts support this clone. The V call is TRBV19, the J call TRBJ1-1, with TRBD1 as a possible D gene (5 bases). The CDR3 totals 15 residues. Germline V gene data show CDR1 as LNHDA and CDR2 as SQIVND (reference sequence). Trimming stripped 4 bases from V and 1 base from J, with 13 bases between. CDR3 loop: CASSNGGVKNTEAFF. The CDR3 nucleotides are TGTGCCAGTAGTAACGGGGGTGTGAAGAACACTGAAGCTTTCTTT.

The V call is TRBV5-4, the J call TRBJ2-7; TRBD2 matches 12 bases. CDR1 and CDR2 from the germline V gene are SGHNT and YYREEE (reference sequence). Unmatched junction bases numbered 3, after V lost 2 bases and J lost 0 bases. The CDR3 covers 16 residues. The CDR3 loop reads CASSLGLAGTSYEQYF. For the CDR3, the DNA is TGTGCCAGCAGCTTAGGACTAGCGGGGACCTCCTACGAGCAGTACTTC.

The J gene is TRBJ2-2, the V gene TRBV4-1, with D possibly TRBD1 on 6 matching bases. The CDR3 length is 17 residues. CDR1 and CDR2 (germline): MGHRA, YSYEKL. The germline V and J ends were trimmed by 4 bases and 4 bases, with 19 bases remaining between them. The CDR3 DNA reads as TGCGCCAGCAGCCCCGGACAGTTAAACAGTGGCACCGGGGAGCTGTTTTTT. Its protein is CASSPGQLNSGTGELFF.

This chain connects TRBV5-1 to TRBJ1-4, with TRBD1 matching 8 bases. The CDR3 consists of 14 residues. After removal of 5 bases from V and 5 bases from J, the junction contained 5 bases not matched to a gene. From germline, CDR1 is SGHRS and CDR2 YFSETQ. The CDR3 bases are TGCGCCAGCAGGCCAGGACAGGGAAATGAAAAACTGTTTTTT. Translating gives CASRPGQGNEKLFF.

This clone has more than one count but fewer than ten. The chain is built from TRBV4-3 and TRBJ1-1, with a tentative D call TRBD1 (6 bases). This CDR3 has 15 amino acids. V dropped 4 bases and J dropped 1 base, with 13 bases sitting between them. Germline V gene data show CDR1 as LGHNA and CDR2 as YSLEER. DNA for the CDR3: TGCGCCAGCAGCCCACTGGCGGGGGCGAACACTGAAGCTTTCTTT. Its protein product is CASSPLAGANTEAFF.

The chain joins TRBV30 to TRBJ2-3; 10 bases are a match to TRBD2. The V gene's germline CDR1 is GTSNPN and CDR2 SVGIG (reference sequence). The CDR3 runs 17 residues. J was trimmed by 2 bases and V by 5 bases; bases with no gene match: 13. CDR3 DNA sequence: TGTGCCTGGGGTCCTCACCGGACTAGCGGTTACACAGATACGCAGTATTTT. As protein: CAWGPHRTSGYTDTQYF.

Remarks on this clone: Other DNA sequences in the sample encode the same CDR3. This rearrangement joins TRBV6-5 to TRBJ1-1; TRBD1 aligns across 7 bases. In germline, CDR1 is MNHEY, CDR2 SVGAGI. V lost 0 bases to trimming and J lost 1 base; unmatched junction nucleotides: 5. The CDR3 length is 16 residues. CDR3 DNA: TGTGCCAGCAGTTACTCAGGGGGCAGAGGGAACACTGAAGCTTTCTTT. Protein product: CASSYSGGRGNTEAFF.

The chain carries TRBV5-8 and TRBJ2-1; weak D call: TRBD2 (6 bases). Germline V gives CDR1 SGHTS, CDR2 YDEGEE. The CDR3 is 17 amino acids. V was clipped by 2 bases and J by 0 bases, with 15 bases between them. The CDR3 spells CASSFFSGLGSYNEQFF. CDR3 DNA: TGTGCCAGCAGCTTTTTCAGCGGGTTAGGCTCCTACAATGAGCAGTTCTTC.

J is TRBJ2-1 and V is TRBV7-8, with 7 positions matching TRBD1. Germline V gene sequence: CDR1 SGHVS, CDR2 FQNEAQ. The CDR3 has 13 amino acids. V gave up 5 bases and J gave up 4 bases; unmatched junction bases: 2. The CDR3 DNA reads as TGTGCCAGCAGCCCGGGACAGTACAATGAGCAGTTCTTC. This encodes CASSPGQYNEQFF.

The CDR3 bases are TGTGCCAGCAGTGAATCGGGACTCCCCACCCTCCACTTT. It yields the protein CASSESGLPTLHF. The chain links TRBV2 to TRBJ1-6, with TRBD1 as a possible D gene (5 bases). CDR1 SNHLY and CDR2 FYNNEI come from the germline V gene. V was trimmed by 2 bases and J by 14 bases, leaving 13 bases between them. This CDR3 comprises 13 residues.

This sequence joins TRBV7-3 and TRBJ2-2, with 7 positions matching TRBD2. The length of the CDR3 is 15 residues. V was clipped by 2 bases and J by 1 base; unmatched bases: 1. Germline values: CDR1 SGHTA, CDR2 FQGTGA. CDR3: CASSLGLENTGELFF. DNA of the CDR3: TGTGCCAGCAGCTTAGGACTAGAGAACACCGGGGAGCTGTTTTTT.

The rearrangement joins TRBV4-2 to TRBJ1-4; 7 positions match TRBD1. CDR1 LGHNA and CDR2 YNFKEQ come from the germline V gene. There are 15 residues in the CDR3. The J segment lost 4 bases and the V segment lost 0 bases, leaving 2 bases of the junction unmatched. CDR3 region: CASSQEGQSNEKLFF. The CDR3 DNA follows: TGTGCCAGCAGCCAAGAGGGACAGAGTAATGAAAAACTGTTTTTT.

The gene calls are TRBV7-2 and TRBJ1-5; TRBD1 agrees at 8 bases. The germline CDR1 and CDR2 sequences are SGHTA and FQGNSA. This CDR3 region has 15 residues. V dropped 5 bases and J dropped 1; count of bases not matched to a gene: 4. The CDR3 region has the DNA TGTGCCAGCAGCCCAGACAGGGGAAGCAATCAGCCCCAGCATTTT. Its translation is CASSPDRGSNQPQHF.

The chain employs TRBV6-5 and TRBJ1-1; D gene uncertain. This CDR3 contains 12 residues. V lost 2 bases and J 8 bases, leaving 9 bases between the germline ends. Germline assignment: CDR1 MNHEY and CDR2 SVGAGI. The CDR3 DNA reads as TGTGCCAGCAGTTACCGTACGGGAGAAGCTTTCTTT. Translated: CASSYRTGEAFF.

This chain joins TRBV30 and TRBJ2-2, with D unresolved. Germline V gene data show CDR1 as GTSNPN and CDR2 as SVGIG (reference sequence). Trimming stripped 4 bases from V and 6 bases from J, with 18 bases between. The CDR3 is 15 residues long. CDR3 sequence (DNA): TGTGCCTGGACCATTCTAGACTCTCGTCCCGGGGAGCTGTTTTTT. Its protein is CAWTILDSRPGELFF.